The rows below give T cell receptor beta chains drawn from one sample of a study of blood T cell repertoires in COVID-19. Measured with immunoSEQ multiplex PCR; TCRdb has only the in-frame clones, and not every one. The table lists over 50,000 clones, about three quarters of them singletons. What was sequenced was peripheral blood. The receptor set was obtained from a man at least 80 years old with acute or convalescent COVID-19. CDR3s include the opening cysteine and the closing phenylalanine or tryptophan. D genes are given only for firm matches. The listing skips clone size in some rows; elsewhere it reads once, few, many or a size class.

D gene: -
clone size: -
V gene: TRBV7-2
J gene: TRBJ1-1
CDR3 protein: CATSGQGVGTEAFF
CDR3 DNA: TGTGCCACCTCCGGCCAAGGGGTCGGCACTGAAGCTTTCTTT

D gene: -
clone size: -
V gene: TRBV24-1
J gene: TRBJ2-7
CDR3 protein: CATSGPNGQYF
CDR3 DNA: TGTGCCACCAGTGGTCCGAACGGGCAGTACTTC

D gene: -
clone size: -
V gene: TRBV6-6
J gene: TRBJ1-6
CDR3 protein: CASSYSYRDSPLHF
CDR3 DNA: TGTGCCAGCAGTTACTCCTACAGGGACTCACCCCTCCACTTT

D gene: -
clone size: -
V gene: TRBV12-3/TRBV12-4
J gene: TRBJ2-4
CDR3 protein: CASSKLAKNIQYF
CDR3 DNA: TGTGCCAGCAGCAAATTAGCCAAAAACATTCAGTACTTC

D gene: TRBD1
clone size: large
V gene: TRBV19
J gene: TRBJ2-7
CDR3 protein: CASSIGQGRYEQYF
CDR3 DNA: TGTGCCAGTAGTATCGGACAGGGCAGATACGAGCAGTACTTC

D gene: -
clone size: -
V gene: TRBV29-1
J gene: TRBJ2-3
CDR3 protein: CSVGVVRVGTDTQYF
CDR3 DNA: TGCAGCGTTGGGGTCGTGAGGGTCGGCACAGATACGCAGTATTTT

D gene: -
clone size: -
V gene: TRBV7-8
J gene: TRBJ1-1
CDR3 protein: CASSHSGTEAFF
CDR3 DNA: TGTGCCAGCAGCCACTCGGGCACTGAAGCTTTCTTT

D gene: TRBD1
clone size: -
V gene: TRBV7-2
J gene: TRBJ2-1
CDR3 protein: CASLRTGGAGEQFF
CDR3 DNA: TGTGCCAGCCTAAGGACAGGGGGCGCGGGTGAGCAGTTCTTC

D gene: TRBD1
clone size: -
V gene: TRBV14
J gene: TRBJ2-7
CDR3 protein: CASSRPDRVYSYEQYF
CDR3 DNA: TGTGCCAGCAGCCGCCCCGACAGGGTATATTCCTACGAGCAGTACTTC

D gene: -
clone size: -
V gene: TRBV4-3
J gene: TRBJ2-1
CDR3 protein: CASSRNRGSEQFF
CDR3 DNA: TGCGCCAGCAGCCGAAATCGGGGGAGTGAGCAGTTCTTC

D gene: -
clone size: -
V gene: TRBV18
J gene: TRBJ2-7
CDR3 protein: CASSPGGPVEQYF
CDR3 DNA: TGTGCCAGCTCACCGGGGGGGCCAGTCGAGCAGTACTTC

D gene: TRBD1
clone size: many
V gene: TRBV5-1
J gene: TRBJ2-7
CDR3 protein: CASSATGTGHYEQYF
CDR3 DNA: TGCGCCAGCAGCGCAACCGGGACAGGCCACTACGAGCAGTACTTC

D gene: -
clone size: -
V gene: TRBV6-1
J gene: TRBJ2-3
CDR3 protein: CASSEAETDTQYF
CDR3 DNA: TGTGCCAGCAGTGAAGCGGAGACAGATACGCAGTATTTT

D gene: TRBD2
clone size: -
V gene: TRBV20-1
J gene: TRBJ2-7
CDR3 protein: CSAAGGYEQYF
CDR3 DNA: TGCAGTGCGGCCGGGGGGTACGAGCAGTACTTC

D gene: TRBD2
clone size: -
V gene: TRBV7-9
J gene: TRBJ2-7
CDR3 protein: CASSLNSGSSYEQYF
CDR3 DNA: TGTGCCAGCAGCCTTAATAGCGGGAGCTCCTACGAGCAGTACTTC

D gene: -
clone size: -
V gene: TRBV5-1
J gene: TRBJ1-1
CDR3 protein: CASSSYSDSREAFF
CDR3 DNA: TGCGCCAGCAGCTCCTACTCGGACTCCCGGGAAGCTTTCTTT

D gene: -
clone size: -
V gene: TRBV10-3
J gene: TRBJ1-1
CDR3 protein: CAISESQSEAFF
CDR3 DNA: TGTGCCATCAGTGAGTCCCAATCTGAAGCTTTCTTT

D gene: TRBD2
clone size: -
V gene: TRBV30
J gene: TRBJ2-3
CDR3 protein: CAWSVEIAGVGTDTQYF
CDR3 DNA: TGTGCCTGGAGTGTCGAGATAGCGGGGGTGGGCACAGATACGCAGTATTTT

D gene: -
clone size: few
V gene: TRBV29-1
J gene: TRBJ2-1
CDR3 protein: CSVEAGEQFF
CDR3 DNA: TGCAGCGTTGAGGCAGGAGAGCAGTTCTTC

D gene: -
clone size: -
V gene: TRBV28
J gene: TRBJ2-3
CDR3 protein: CASRIDSTSTDTQYF
CDR3 DNA: TGTGCCAGCAGGATAGACTCTACTAGCACAGATACGCAGTATTTT

D gene: TRBD2
clone size: -
V gene: TRBV5-4
J gene: TRBJ2-3
CDR3 protein: CASSPKAGGISTDTQYF
CDR3 DNA: TGTGCCAGCAGCCCCAAAGCGGGGGGGATTAGCACAGATACGCAGTATTTT

D gene: TRBD1
clone size: many
V gene: TRBV6-2/TRBV6-3
J gene: TRBJ1-4
CDR3 protein: CASSPQGANGKLFF
CDR3 DNA: TGTGCCAGCAGCCCCCAGGGGGCGAATGGAAAACTGTTTTTT

D gene: TRBD1
clone size: -
V gene: TRBV29-1
J gene: TRBJ1-1
CDR3 protein: CSVLGDRGGAEAFF
CDR3 DNA: TGCAGCGTTCTTGGGGACAGGGGAGGGGCTGAAGCTTTCTTT

D gene: -
clone size: once
V gene: TRBV6-5
J gene: TRBJ2-5
CDR3 protein: CASSPWRGAQETQYF
CDR3 DNA: TGTGCCAGTTCCCCGTGGCGCGGGGCGCAAGAGACCCAGTACTTC

D gene: -
clone size: once
V gene: TRBV6-5
J gene: TRBJ2-7
CDR3 protein: CASSYMLGTYEQYF
CDR3 DNA: TGTGCCAGCAGTTACATGCTAGGAACCTACGAGCAGTACTTC

D gene: TRBD1
clone size: -
V gene: TRBV5-1
J gene: TRBJ1-3
CDR3 protein: CASKETGHSGNTIYF
CDR3 DNA: TGCGCCAGCAAAGAGACAGGGCACTCTGGAAACACCATATATTTT

D gene: TRBD2
clone size: -
V gene: TRBV11-2
J gene: TRBJ2-1
CDR3 protein: CASRSSRLAGEQFF
CDR3 DNA: TGTGCCAGCAGATCATCCAGGCTAGCGGGTGAGCAGTTCTTC

D gene: -
clone size: -
V gene: TRBV5-1
J gene: TRBJ1-5
CDR3 protein: CASSGGGTNQPQHF
CDR3 DNA: TGCGCCAGCAGCGGGGGGGGAACGAATCAGCCCCAGCATTTT

D gene: -
clone size: -
V gene: TRBV11-2
J gene: TRBJ2-5
CDR3 protein: CASSTTAWSQYF
CDR3 DNA: TGTGCCAGCAGCACTACGGCCTGGTCCCAGTACTTC

D gene: TRBD1
clone size: -
V gene: TRBV6-2/TRBV6-3
J gene: TRBJ2-6
CDR3 protein: CASSYSGQGSGANVLTF
CDR3 DNA: TGTGCCAGCAGTTACTCGGGACAGGGGTCTGGGGCCAACGTCCTGACTTTC

D gene: TRBD1
clone size: -
V gene: TRBV12-3/TRBV12-4
J gene: TRBJ1-2
CDR3 protein: CASSTGTGYGYTF
CDR3 DNA: TGTGCCAGCAGCACCGGGACAGGCTATGGCTACACCTTC

D gene: -
clone size: -
V gene: TRBV6-1
J gene: TRBJ2-7
CDR3 protein: CASSELPYEQYF
CDR3 DNA: TGTGCCAGCAGTGAACTCCCCTACGAGCAGTACTTC

D gene: -
clone size: -
V gene: TRBV19
J gene: TRBJ2-2
CDR3 protein: CASKRTPNTGELFF
CDR3 DNA: TGTGCCAGTAAGAGGACACCGAACACCGGGGAGCTGTTTTTT

D gene: TRBD2
clone size: once
V gene: TRBV7-2
J gene: TRBJ2-5
CDR3 protein: CASSPRTSGRETQYF
CDR3 DNA: TGTGCCAGCAGCCCACGGACTAGCGGGAGAGAGACCCAGTACTTC

D gene: TRBD2
clone size: -
V gene: TRBV11-3
J gene: TRBJ2-3
CDR3 protein: CASSLGRASGKHF
CDR3 DNA: TGTGCCAGCAGCTTAGGGCGAGCTAGCGGGAAGCATTTT

D gene: TRBD1
clone size: few
V gene: TRBV5-1
J gene: TRBJ2-7
CDR3 protein: CASSPTQGVYEQYF
CDR3 DNA: TGCGCCAGCAGCCCTACCCAGGGGGTCTACGAGCAGTACTTC

D gene: TRBD1
clone size: few
V gene: TRBV2
J gene: TRBJ1-2
CDR3 protein: CASRDRGPLGYGYTF
CDR3 DNA: TGTGCCAGCAGGGACAGGGGGCCCCTAGGGTATGGCTACACCTTC

D gene: -
clone size: few
V gene: TRBV19
J gene: TRBJ2-7
CDR3 protein: CASSLRTEPYYEQYF
CDR3 DNA: TGTGCCAGTAGTCTCCGGACAGAGCCTTACTACGAGCAGTACTTC

D gene: TRBD1
clone size: -
V gene: TRBV6-6
J gene: TRBJ1-3
CDR3 protein: CASSYQTGVGNTIYF
CDR3 DNA: TGTGCCAGCAGTTACCAGACAGGGGTTGGAAACACCATATATTTT

D gene: TRBD1
clone size: few
V gene: TRBV7-8
J gene: TRBJ1-6
CDR3 protein: CASSLVEAGGYSPLHF
CDR3 DNA: TGTGCCAGCAGCTTAGTAGAGGCAGGGGGGTATTCACCCCTCCACTTT

D gene: TRBD1
clone size: -
V gene: TRBV4-1
J gene: TRBJ2-7
CDR3 protein: CASSLAGTGGYEQYF
CDR3 DNA: TGCGCCAGCAGCCTCGCCGGGACAGGGGGCTACGAGCAGTACTTC

D gene: TRBD1
clone size: -
V gene: TRBV6-6
J gene: TRBJ1-5
CDR3 protein: CASSFRQGAGQPQHF
CDR3 DNA: TGTGCCAGCAGTTTCCGACAGGGGGCAGGTCAGCCCCAGCATTTT

D gene: -
clone size: once
V gene: TRBV21-1
J gene: TRBJ2-3
CDR3 protein: CASILDVTDTQYF
CDR3 DNA: TGTGCCAGCATCCTAGATGTGACAGATACGCAGTATTTT

D gene: -
clone size: -
V gene: TRBV27
J gene: TRBJ2-3
CDR3 protein: CASSLVIATDTQYF
CDR3 DNA: TGTGCCAGCAGTTTGGTAATAGCGACAGATACGCAGTATTTT

D gene: TRBD2
clone size: -
V gene: TRBV5-4
J gene: TRBJ2-7
CDR3 protein: CASSPGLAGGYEQYF
CDR3 DNA: TGTGCCAGCAGCCCTGGACTAGCGGGAGGCTACGAGCAGTACTTC

D gene: TRBD2
clone size: -
V gene: TRBV19
J gene: TRBJ2-5
CDR3 protein: CASSGQRSGRAETQYF
CDR3 DNA: TGTGCCAGTAGTGGACAGCGTAGCGGGAGGGCCGAGACCCAGTACTTC

D gene: -
clone size: -
V gene: TRBV7-3
J gene: TRBJ2-5
CDR3 protein: CASSSRQQETQYF
CDR3 DNA: TGTGCCAGCAGTTCTCGACAGCAAGAGACCCAGTACTTC

D gene: -
clone size: -
V gene: TRBV27
J gene: TRBJ2-7
CDR3 protein: CASSLSTAGSYEQYF
CDR3 DNA: TGTGCCAGCAGTTTATCAACCGCCGGCTCCTACGAGCAGTACTTC